What follows are 5 T cell receptor beta chains derived from one specimen sequenced in a study of blood T cell repertoires in COVID-19 (dated by TCRdb to 2019 to 2021). Library prep was done by the immunoSEQ multiplex PCR assay. The immuneACCESS repertoire file appears here via TCRdb, limited to in-frame rearrangements. These files lack a portion of the clones; in checked studies, under half of the deficit traces to unresolved V genes, and the cause of the others is not known. The sample table shows about 74,000 clones, and 91% are seen once. The ten most abundant clones make up approximately 2.8% of the sample. Sample: peripheral blood. The receptors stem from a man between 45 and 60 years old with COVID-19, enrolled during active disease.

The chain links TRBV6-1 to TRBJ1-2; possible D gene TRBD1, 5 bases. Trimming cost V 1 base and J 5 bases, with 11 bases left between them. Germline CDR1 is MNHNS and CDR2 is SASEGT. This CDR3 spans 14 amino acids. CDR3 DNA sequence: TGTGCCAGCAGTGAAGGAGGACAAAGTTATGGCTACACCTTC. Its translation is CASSEGGQSYGYTF.

The chain carries TRBV24-1 and TRBJ2-1, with TRBD2 matching over 8 bases. Germline V gene sequence: CDR1 KGHDR, CDR2 SFDVKD. The V and J ends lost 2 bases and 2 bases, in that order; junction bases with no gene match: 4. The CDR3 covers 16 residues. The CDR3 region has the DNA TGTGCCACCAGTGATTGGGGCGGGGGGCCCTACAATGAGCAGTTCTTC. The encoded protein is CATSDWGGGPYNEQFF.

The CDR3 reads CASSVGGQVYGYTF. The DNA of the CDR3 is TGTGCCAGCAGCGTAGGGGGACAGGTGTATGGCTACACCTTC. V and J are TRBV9 and TRBJ1-2, with 8 bases matching TRBD1. The germline V gene encodes CDR1 SGDLS and CDR2 YYNGEE. The CDR3 extends over 14 amino acids. With V trimmed by 0 bases and J by 5 bases, 3 bases remained unmatched.

CDR3 region: CASSSTRWGEETQYF. The CDR3 coding sequence is TGCGCCAGCAGCTCTACTCGATGGGGGGAAGAGACCCAGTACTTC. The chain joins TRBV5-1 to TRBJ2-5, with D tentatively TRBD2 (6 bases). Trimming removed 3 bases at V and 3 bases at J, with 15 bases between. Germline V gene data show CDR1 as SGHRS and CDR2 as YFSETQ. The CDR3 length is 15 residues.

CDR3 bases: TGTGCCAGCAGTGGACAGGGAGTAACTAATGAAAAACTGTTTTTT. Protein sequence: CASSGQGVTNEKLFF. The J gene is TRBJ1-4, the V gene TRBV7-9, with 8 bases that match TRBD1. Germline V gives CDR1 SEHNR, CDR2 FQNEAQ (reference sequence). J was trimmed by 1 base and V by 6 bases; bases with no gene match: 4. CDR3 length: 15 amino acids.